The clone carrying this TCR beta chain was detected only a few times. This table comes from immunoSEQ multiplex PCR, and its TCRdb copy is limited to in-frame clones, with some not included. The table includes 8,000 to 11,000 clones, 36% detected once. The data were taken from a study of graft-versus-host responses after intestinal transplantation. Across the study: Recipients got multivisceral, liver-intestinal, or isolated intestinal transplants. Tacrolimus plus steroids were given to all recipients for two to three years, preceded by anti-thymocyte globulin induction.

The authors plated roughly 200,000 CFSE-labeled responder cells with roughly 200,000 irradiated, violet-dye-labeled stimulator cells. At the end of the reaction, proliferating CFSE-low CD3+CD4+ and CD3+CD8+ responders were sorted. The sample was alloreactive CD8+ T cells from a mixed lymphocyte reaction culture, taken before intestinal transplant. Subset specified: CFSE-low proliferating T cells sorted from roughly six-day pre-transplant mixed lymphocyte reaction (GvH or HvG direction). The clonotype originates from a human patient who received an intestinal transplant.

The CDR3 loop is CASSPYLLNTEAFF. CDR3 bases: TGTGCCAGCAGTCCGTACCTATTGAACACTGAAGCTTTCTTT. This chain uses TRBV6-1 with TRBJ1-1; D gene ambiguous. This CDR3 comprises 14 residues. Trimming shortened V by 5 bases and J by 0 bases, and 10 bases separated the two germline ends. Germline CDR1 is MNHNS and CDR2 is SASEGT.